The subject of this entry is one T cell receptor beta chain. The antigen is undetermined. 13 Jbeta primers and 60 Vbeta primers were used for the PCR. TCRdb keeps only in-frame clones here, not all; method: immunoSEQ multiplex PCR. The repertoire includes about 100,000 clones, 75% to 85% of them detected once, and around 4% sits in the top ten. The data were taken from a study of cytomegalovirus exposure and HLA in healthy donors. Study conclusions and caveats: Most subjects' HLA-A and HLA-B alleles were reportedly predicted from TCR beta sequences.

With 6 bases removed from V and 4 bases from J, the gap between germline ends came to 15 bases. The CDR3 spans 14 residues. CDR1 KGHSH and CDR2 LQKENI come from the germline V gene. The TCR was taken from a female donor in good health and CMV-seropositive. Sequencing input: PBMCs. V usage is TRBV18 and J usage is TRBJ1-2, with D unclear. The CDR3, as DNA: TGTGCCAGCTCCCGGGGTGAGCGTGCCTATGGCTACACCTTC. It is translated as CASSRGERAYGYTF.